This TCR beta chain was profiled in a study of regulatory T cells in long-lasting Graves disease. As for the study in general: Antithyroid drugs had been taken under 3 months by newly diagnosed Graves' patients.

Construction of the TCR beta libraries employed iRepertoire HTBI primers in conjunction with Arm-PCR of CDR3 regions. TCRdb passed the multiplex PCR reads through MiXCR, listing each CDR3 protein once. The sample carries 420,000 or so distinct CDR3 sequences, less than 20% recorded once. The time point here: newly diagnosed GD, antithyroid drugs for less than 3 months. The TCR library used RNA extracted from PBMCs. An endocrinology department in Xi'an, China, supplied the patients. This CDR3 has 14 amino acids. Germline values: CDR1 DFQATT, CDR2 SNEGSKA (reference sequence). V was cut by 2 bases and J by 13 bases, with 21 bases left in between. As for this clonotype: Only one base separates this from a far larger clonotype, so it likely reflects a read error.

These sequences were also reported in another study, on T cells in Graves' hyperthyroidism and ophthalmopathy.

Specimen: peripheral blood mononuclear cells (PBMCs), collected at new diagnosis, from a patient treated with antithyroid drugs. The sequence was obtained from a woman aged 18-29 years with Graves disease. This rearrangement joins TRBV20-1 to TRBJ2-1; tentatively, D is TRBD2 (6 bases). CDR3 in DNA: TGCAGTGCTAGAACCGGGAGACCTCAAGAGACCCAGTTCTTC. Encoded protein: CSARTGRPQETQFF.